What follows are 20 T cell receptor beta chains derived from one specimen sequenced in a study of cytomegalovirus exposure and HLA in healthy donors. PCR employed 60 Vbeta and 13 Jbeta primers. Assay: immunoSEQ multiplex PCR; the TCRdb copy retains only in-frame clones and omits some. The sample carries 150,000 to 200,000 clones, about 79% recorded once. The sequenced sample consisted of PBMCs. The receptors stem from a young man in good health and CMV-seronegative.

The rearrangement links TRBV6-5 to TRBJ2-1; the D is unclear. The CDR3 runs to 12 residues. Trimming left V 4 bases short and J 9 bases short, with 10 bases between. CDR1 is MNHEY, CDR2 SVGAGI, per germline. CDR3 protein: CASSFLPGEQFF. CDR3 in DNA: TGTGCCAGCAGTTTCCTGCCGGGTGAGCAGTTCTTC.

The chain links TRBV4-2 to TRBJ1-6; a possible D gene is TRBD1 (6 bases). Trimming stripped 0 bases from V and 9 bases from J, with 15 bases between. CDR1 LGHNA and CDR2 YNFKEQ come from the germline V gene. The CDR3 has 16 residues. The CDR3 loop reads CASSQDRLGAGSPLHF. In nucleotides, the CDR3 is TGTGCCAGCAGCCAAGACAGGCTGGGGGCAGGTTCACCCCTCCACTTT.

The chain couples TRBV5-1 to TRBJ2-2; the D gene is possibly TRBD1 (5 bases). V gave up 2 bases and J gave up 7 bases, with 12 bases separating them. Germline lookup yields CDR1 SGHRS and CDR2 YFSETQ. The CDR3 runs to 14 residues. The CDR3 protein is CASSFLGVSGELFF. CDR3 in DNA: TGCGCCAGCAGCTTCCTAGGGGTTAGCGGGGAGCTGTTTTTT. The full variable domain, rest sourced from reference TRBV5-1 and TRBJ2-2, is KAGVTQTPRYLIKTRGQQVTLSCSPISGHRSVSWYQQTPGQGLQFLFEYFSETQRNKGNFPGRFSGRQFSNSRSEMNVSTLELGDSALYLCASSFLGVSGELFFGEGSRLTVL.

This chain uses TRBV28 with TRBJ1-1; D is unresolved. Trimming removed 2 bases at V and 5 bases at J, with 6 bases between. The CDR3 runs 12 residues. CDR1 MDHEN and CDR2 SYDVKM come from the germline V gene. The CDR3 region is CASSLRGTEAFF. CDR3 in DNA: TGTGCCAGCAGTTTACGGGGAACTGAAGCTTTCTTT.

V gene TRBV4-1 combines with J gene TRBJ1-5; 8 bases map to TRBD1. Trimming at V came to 3 bases and at J to 0 bases, leaving 7 bases not matched to a gene. The length of the CDR3 is 17 residues. The V gene's germline CDR1 is MGHRA and CDR2 YSYEKL. The CDR3: CASSHRQGLNSNQPQHF. CDR3 DNA sequence: TGCGCCAGCAGCCACCGACAGGGGCTAAATAGCAATCAGCCCCAGCATTTT.

The rearrangement links TRBV27 to TRBJ2-7; TRBD1 matches at 7 bases. Per the germline V gene, CDR1 is MNHEY and CDR2 is SMNVEV (reference sequence). The CDR3 covers 15 residues. With 5 bases clipped from V and 5 bases from J, the junction kept 12 bases outside the gene matches. CDR3 residues: CASSLQRQGPHEQYF. The CDR3, as DNA: TGTGCCAGCAGTCTCCAACGACAGGGTCCCCACGAGCAGTACTTC.

This clone was counted once. The rearrangement uses TRBV6-5 and TRBJ2-1; a possible D gene is TRBD2 (6 bases). This CDR3 comprises 13 residues. V lost 10 bases and J lost 4, with 14 bases in between. CDR1 MNHEY and CDR2 SVGAGI come from the germline V gene. Written as DNA, the CDR3 is TGTGCCATCGTGAGGGGACTTTACAATGAGCAGTTCTTC. Translated, it gives CAIVRGLYNEQFF.

The chain recombines TRBV21-1 with TRBJ2-7; the DNA was not compared with TRBD2, the D call given in the table. TRBV21-1 constitutes a pseudogene. The CDR3 consists of 17 residues. The CDR3 DNA reads as TGTGCCAGCAGCAATTGTCAGCTTTGGAGTGCGTCCTACGAGCAGTACTTC. It translates to CASSNCQLWSASYEQYF.

The chain carries TRBV6-5 and TRBJ2-4, with 7 bases that match TRBD2. V was pared by 10 bases and J by 0 bases, with 3 bases of the junction left unmatched. Germline V CDR1 and CDR2: MNHEY, SVGAGI. CDR3 length: 13 residues. CDR3 sequence (DNA): TGTGCCACCAGGGAGGGAGCCAAAAACATTCAGTACTTC. The encoded protein is CATREGAKNIQYF.

Turning to this clone: A read error may produce the germline difference seen at one junction end. This chain links TRBV6-6 with TRBJ2-3, with unresolved D. This CDR3 has 11 residues. Germline V gene lookup returns CDR1 MNHNY and CDR2 SVGAGI (reference sequence). Written as DNA, the CDR3 is TGTGCCAGCAGTCACATTCCACACCTGAATTTT. Translated, it gives CASSHIPHLNF.

V is TRBV14 and J is TRBJ2-2; D unresolved. Germline V gene data show CDR1 as SGHDN and CDR2 as FVKESK. There are 12 residues in the CDR3. V lost 1 base and J 6 bases, leaving 3 bases between the germline ends. CDR3: CASSQAAGELFF. Written as DNA, the CDR3 is TGTGCCAGCAGCCAAGCGGCCGGGGAGCTGTTTTTT.

This chain connects TRBV6-5 to TRBJ1-1; no clear D gene. The CDR3 has 12 residues. Germline-derived CDR1 and CDR2 are MNHEY and SVGAGI. Deletions cut 5 bases from V and 5 bases from J, with 9 bases between. CDR3 coding DNA: TGTGCCAGCAGTCTCCGAGGAACTGAAGCTTTCTTT. Amino acids: CASSLRGTEAFF.

V gene TRBV28 combines with J gene TRBJ2-5; a weak D match, TRBD2 (5 bases). With the DNA end fitting TRBJ2-7 better, the J assignment may be wrong. CDR1 is MDHEN and CDR2 is SYDVKM in the germline V gene. CDR3 length: 15 residues. The CDR3 loop reads CATHVGGSQSYEQYF. CDR3 DNA: TGTGCCACCCATGTTGGAGGTAGCCAGTCCTACGAGCAGTACTTC.

The genes are TRBV25-1 and TRBJ2-5; 10 positions agree with TRBD2. Germline V CDR1 and CDR2: MGHDK, SYGVNS. The J segment lost 9 bases and the V segment lost 9 bases, leaving 10 bases of the junction unmatched. The CDR3 runs to 13 residues. In nucleotides, the CDR3 is TGTGCCAGTACCCTAGCGGGAGCGGAGGCCCAGTACTTC. It specifies CASTLAGAEAQYF.

This clone was seen a handful of times. The chain combines TRBV4-1 with TRBJ2-7, with D possibly matching TRBD1 (6 bases). This CDR3 has 15 amino acids. Germline CDR1 MGHRA, CDR2 YSYEKL. V lost 4 bases and J lost 3, with 16 bases in between. CDR3 DNA sequence: TGCGCCAGCAGCCCCAATCCGGGACAAGACTACGAGCAGTACTTC. This encodes CASSPNPGQDYEQYF.

CDR3 sequence: CASSMASGGYEQYF. CDR3 nucleotides: TGTGCCAGTAGTATGGCTAGCGGCGGCTACGAGCAGTACTTC. V is TRBV19 and J is TRBJ2-7; 7 positions agree with TRBD2. With 3 bases clipped from V and 3 bases from J, the junction kept 5 bases outside the gene matches. Germline CDR1 is LNHDA and CDR2 is SQIVND (reference sequence). The CDR3 loop spans 14 amino acids.

The chain is built from TRBV5-4 and TRBJ1-1, with a tentative D call TRBD1 (5 bases). Germline CDR1 reads SGHNT; CDR2 reads YYREEE (reference sequence). V was shortened by 2 bases and J by 5 bases, with 7 bases between the two germline ends. This CDR3 spans 12 amino acids. In nucleotides, the CDR3 is TGTGCCAGCAGCTTTGGGGGGACTGAAGCTTTCTTT. Protein sequence: CASSFGGTEAFF.

Regarding this clone: Other DNA sequences within the sample encode an identical CDR3. The chain joins TRBV15 to TRBJ2-5; the match to TRBD1 covers 10 bases. Trimming cost V 1 base and J 5 bases; bases outside gene matches: 4. The CDR3 totals 15 residues. Germline values: CDR1 LNHNV, CDR2 YYDKDF (reference sequence). The DNA for the CDR3 is TGTGCCACCAGCAGAGGACAGGGGGCCGGCGAGACCCAGTACTTC. Protein sequence: CATSRGQGAGETQYF.

The chain is built from TRBV29-1 and TRBJ2-1; TRBD1 agrees at 9 bases. The CDR3 contains 9 residues. The germline V gene has CDR1 SQVTM and CDR2 ANQGSEA. V dropped 6 bases and J dropped 14; count of bases not matched to a gene: 2. CDR3 sequence: CSVGTGKFF. The CDR3 DNA reads as TGCAGCGTCGGGACAGGGAAGTTCTTC.

This clone was seen a handful of times. The chain uses TRBV5-1 and TRBJ2-5; TRBD1 aligns across 9 bases. The CDR3 extends over 14 amino acids. V lost 4 bases and J lost 4; bases outside the gene matches: 5. Germline-derived CDR1 and CDR2 are SGHRS and YFSETQ. The CDR3 sequence is CASSGGTGRETQYF. CDR3 DNA: TGCGCCAGCAGCGGCGGGACAGGGAGAGAGACCCAGTACTTC.